A single sample gave rise to the 14 T cell receptor beta chains below, sequenced in a study of blood T cell repertoires in COVID-19. Assay used: immunoSEQ multiplex PCR; TCRdb lists only in-frame clones, some missing. The table lists around 260,000 clones, nearly 90% of them singletons. Sequencing was done on a sample of peripheral blood. These receptors were obtained from a human donor in a cohort sampled during active COVID-19.

The chain employs TRBV15 and TRBJ1-2; possible D gene TRBD1, 5 bases. Germline loops: CDR1 LNHNV, CDR2 YYDKDF (reference sequence). The CDR3 spans 14 residues. The ends were cut back, 7 bases at V and 8 bases at J, with 20 bases in the middle. The CDR3 region is CATIKPGLPTGYTF. The DNA of the CDR3 is TGTGCCACCATTAAACCGGGACTTCCGACGGGCTACACCTTC. Full variable domain (missing parts from reference TRBV15 and TRBJ1-2): DAMVIQNPRYQVTQFGKPVTLSCSQTLNHNVMYWYQQKSSQAPKLLFHYYDKDFNNEADTPDNFQSRRPNTSFCFLDIRSPGLGDTAMYLCATIKPGLPTGYTFGSGTRLTVV.

This rearrangement joins TRBV7-9 to TRBJ2-7; 12 bases align to TRBD2. Trimming cost V 6 bases and J 4 bases; bases outside gene matches: 7. Per the germline V gene, CDR1 is SEHNR and CDR2 is FQNEAQ (reference sequence). The CDR3 is 15 residues long. The CDR3 nucleotides read TGTGCCAGCAGGGGCGGGACTAGCGGGCTTTACGAGCAGTACTTC. Its protein product is CASRGGTSGLYEQYF.

This sequence joins TRBV4-1 and TRBJ2-7; 7 bases are a match to TRBD2. This CDR3 spans 17 amino acids. The trim removed 0 bases at V and 4 bases at J, leaving 12 bases unmatched. Germline lookup yields CDR1 MGHRA and CDR2 YSYEKL. CDR3 sequence: CASSQDSRAGNQYEQYF. DNA of the CDR3: TGCGCCAGCAGCCAAGATAGTCGAGCGGGAAATCAATACGAGCAGTACTTC.

The chain uses TRBV6-1 and TRBJ1-2; 7 nucleotides agree with TRBD1. Per the germline V gene, CDR1 is MNHNS and CDR2 is SASEGT. V trimming: 3 bases; J trimming: 3 bases; junction bases outside the gene matches: 1. This CDR3 region has 13 residues. The CDR3 DNA is TGTGCCAGCAGTGAGCAGGGGGACTATGGCTACACCTTC. Translating it yields CASSEQGDYGYTF.

As concerns this clone: The sample holds other DNA sequences that translate to the same CDR3. The chain joins TRBV6-5 to TRBJ2-7; 7 bases agree with TRBD1. Looked up from germline, CDR1 is MNHEY and CDR2 is SVGAGI. The CDR3 spans 13 residues. V was clipped by 3 bases and J by 4 bases; unmatched bases: 3. CDR3: CASSYSRGYEQYF. For the CDR3, the DNA is TGTGCCAGCAGTTATAGCAGGGGGTACGAGCAGTACTTC.

The chain joins TRBV2 to TRBJ2-1; 8 nucleotides agree with TRBD2. V was clipped by 2 bases and J by 4 bases; unmatched bases: 7. The CDR3 loop spans 16 amino acids. CDR1 and CDR2 (germline): SNHLY, FYNNEI. CDR3 bases: TGTGCCAGCAGTGAAACGGGAGGGGCTAAATACAATGAGCAGTTCTTC. Translated: CASSETGGAKYNEQFF.

This sequence joins TRBV7-2 and TRBJ2-2; 13 bases match TRBD2. With 3 bases clipped from V and 1 base from J, the junction kept 8 bases outside the gene matches. Germline V gene lookup returns CDR1 SGHTA and CDR2 FQGNSA. The CDR3 spans 19 residues. CDR3 bases: TGTGCCAGCAGCTTTCCCCCCGGGACTAGCGGGATGAACACCGGGGAGCTGTTTTTT. This encodes CASSFPPGTSGMNTGELFF.

The CDR3 is CASSYSGQGGQETQYF. The CDR3 DNA is TGTGCCAGCAGTTACTCTGGACAGGGCGGCCAAGAGACCCAGTACTTC. The chain carries TRBV6-2 or TRBV6-3 and TRBJ2-5, with 8 bases fitting TRBD1. Unmatched junction bases numbered 4, after V lost 0 bases and J lost 1 base. The CDR3 is 16 amino acids. Germline-derived CDR1 and CDR2 are MNHEY and SVGEGT.

This chain links TRBV7-9 with TRBJ2-3, with TRBD1 identical over 7 bases. With 7 bases clipped from V and 4 bases from J, the junction kept 8 bases outside the gene matches. This CDR3 contains 14 residues. The germline V gene has CDR1 SEHNR and CDR2 FQNEAQ (reference sequence). The CDR3 DNA sequence: TGTGCCAGCAAGGGAACACAGGGGCCAGATACGCAGTATTTT. Encoded protein: CASKGTQGPDTQYF.

The chain recombines TRBV6-6 with TRBJ1-5; tentative D call: TRBD1 (5 bases). This CDR3 region has 16 residues. V gave up 0 bases and J gave up 6 bases, with 15 bases separating them. Germline V lookup: CDR1 MNHNY, CDR2 SVGAGI (reference sequence). The CDR3 is CASSYSSGWGGQPQHF. The DNA for the CDR3 is TGTGCCAGCAGTTACTCATCAGGGTGGGGAGGTCAGCCCCAGCATTTT.

CDR3 sequence (DNA): TGTGCCAGCTCACCCCCCACGGGGAACACTGAAGCTTTCTTT. Encoded protein: CASSPPTGNTEAFF. This rearrangement joins TRBV18 to TRBJ1-1; D unclear. The ends were cut back, 3 bases at V and 1 base at J, with 9 bases in the middle. This CDR3 is built from 14 residues. Germline CDR1 KGHSH, CDR2 LQKENI.

The V call is TRBV14, the J call TRBJ1-6, with 8 bases lining up with TRBD1. Germline CDR1 is SGHDN and CDR2 is FVKESK. V lost 9 bases to trimming and J lost 7 bases; unmatched junction nucleotides: 20. The CDR3 sequence is 18 residues long. This CDR3 reads CARKTGVQTDWQNSPLHF. CDR3 coding DNA: TGTGCCAGGAAGACAGGGGTGCAGACGGATTGGCAAAATTCACCCCTCCACTTT.

This chain links TRBV10-3 with TRBJ2-1; tentative D call: TRBD2 (5 bases). The V gene lost 8 bases and the J gene lost 0 bases, with 11 bases spanning the gap. The CDR3 has 14 residues. The V gene's germline CDR1 is ENHRY and CDR2 SYGVKD. The CDR3 spells CAIGGMSSYNEQFF. CDR3 sequence (DNA): TGTGCCATCGGAGGTATGAGCTCCTACAATGAGCAGTTCTTC.

The genes are TRBV28 and TRBJ2-7; tentative D call: TRBD2 (6 bases). The V gene lost 10 bases and the J gene lost 7 bases, with 17 bases spanning the gap. CDR1 is MDHEN, CDR2 SYDVKM, per germline. This CDR3 is built from 12 residues. CDR3 loop: CAIAGPTKEQYF. The CDR3 DNA reads TGTGCCATCGCGGGACCCACGAAAGAGCAGTACTTC.